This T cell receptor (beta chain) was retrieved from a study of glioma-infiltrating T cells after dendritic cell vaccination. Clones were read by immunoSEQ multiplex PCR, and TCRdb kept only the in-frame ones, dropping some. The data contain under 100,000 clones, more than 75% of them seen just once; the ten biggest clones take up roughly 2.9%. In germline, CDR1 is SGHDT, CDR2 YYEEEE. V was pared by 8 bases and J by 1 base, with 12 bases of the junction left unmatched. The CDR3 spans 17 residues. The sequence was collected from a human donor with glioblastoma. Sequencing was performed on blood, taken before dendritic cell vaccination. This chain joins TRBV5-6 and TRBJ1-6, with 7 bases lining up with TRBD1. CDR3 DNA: TGTGCCAGTCAACCCCGATACAGGGGTTCCTATAATTCACCCCTCCACTTT. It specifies CASQPRYRGSYNSPLHF.